These 10 T cell receptor beta chains were sequenced from one sample in a study of spatial heterogeneity in lung cancer. Described time point: blood at routine non-recurrence follow-up after resection. In TCRdb, the 5' RACE reads were re-called with MiXCR into one record per CDR3 protein. The sample lists tens of thousands of distinct CDR3 sequences; 10% were seen once. The specimen comprised PBMCs, sampled at follow-up. All receptors come from a female donor with early-stage non-small cell lung cancer.

This clonotype was seen a handful of times. The rearrangement links TRBV7-2 to TRBJ1-5; possible D gene TRBD1, 6 bases. The germline V gene has CDR1 SGHTA and CDR2 FQGNSA. The CDR3 length is 14 residues. V lost 2 bases, J lost 4 bases, and 9 bases lay in between. The CDR3: CASSLKQGNQPQHF. DNA for the CDR3: TGTGCCAGCAGCTTAAAACAGGGAAATCAGCCCCAGCATTTT.

This clonotype showed up many times. The rearrangement uses TRBV12-3 or TRBV12-4 and TRBJ1-5; no definite D call. Trimming took off 5 bases at V and 1 base at J, with 12 bases between the two ends. CDR3 size: 15 residues. The CDR3 DNA reads TGTGCCAGCAGTGGGGTATCTATGAGCAATCAGCCCCAGCATTTT. Translation: CASSGVSMSNQPQHF.

The sample holds many counts of this clonotype. The rearrangement joins TRBV21-1 to TRBJ2-1; TRBD2, the table's D call, was not compared with the DNA. TRBV21-1 is flagged as a pseudogene. CDR3 size: 16 residues. CDR3 amino acids: CASSTPSGGPYNEQFF. CDR3 coding DNA: TGTGCCAGCAGCACACCGAGCGGGGGACCTTACAATGAGCAGTTCTTC.

The sample holds a few counts of this clonotype. The chain carries TRBV7-2 and TRBJ1-1; D not certain. V was pared by 5 bases and J by 11 bases, with 21 bases between. The CDR3 extends over 14 amino acids. CDR1 is SGHTA and CDR2 is FQGNSA in the germline V gene. In DNA form, the CDR3 reads TGTGCCAGCAGCCCTGGCGGGATTTCTCTGAAGGCTTTCTTT. Protein product: CASSPGGISLKAFF. The variable domain in full, with the rest retrieved from reference TRBV7-2 and TRBJ1-1, is GAGVSQSPSNKVTEKGKDVELRCDPISGHTALYWYRQSLGQGLEFLIYFQGNSAPDKSGLPSDRFSAERTGGSVSTLTIQRTQQEDSAVYLCASSPGGISLKAFFGQGTRLTVV.

This clonotype has at least ten counts. This chain joins TRBV6-2 or TRBV6-3 and TRBJ2-7; D is uncertain. The CDR3 totals 14 residues. V was pared by 0 bases and J by 0 bases, with 6 bases between. Germline V gives CDR1 MNHEY, CDR2 SVGEGT. The DNA for the CDR3 is TGTGCCAGCAGTTACTCCTCGAGCTCCTACGAGCAGTACTTC. Its protein is CASSYSSSSYEQYF.

This clonotype has at least ten counts. J is TRBJ2-1 and V is TRBV2; D is unclear. From germline, CDR1 is SNHLY and CDR2 FYNNEI. V shed 2 bases and J shed 6 bases, with 8 bases lying between them. CDR3 length: 13 residues. The CDR3: CASSERLLNEQFF. As DNA, the CDR3 is TGTGCCAGCAGTGAACGGCTCCTCAATGAGCAGTTCTTC.

This clonotype was seen many times. The chain combines TRBV20-1 with TRBJ2-7; TRBD2 might be the D (5 bases). The V end was cut by 1 base, the J end by 3 bases, with 16 bases between. Per the germline V gene, CDR1 is DFQATT and CDR2 is SNEGSKA (reference sequence). The length of the CDR3 is 15 residues. This chain's CDR3 is CSARVAWLANYEQYF. The CDR3 region has the DNA TGCAGTGCTAGAGTAGCGTGGCTAGCTAACTACGAGCAGTACTTC.

The chain employs TRBV12-3 or TRBV12-4 and TRBJ2-7; 8 positions match TRBD1. V shed 8 bases, J shed 3 bases, and the junction held 9 bases outside the gene matches. The CDR3 sequence is 14 residues long. This CDR3 reads CASAKGTGGYEQYF. In nucleotides, the CDR3 is TGTGCCAGCGCCAAAGGGACAGGCGGCTACGAGCAGTACTTC.

This clonotype was seen a few times. The chain has TRBV6-2 or TRBV6-3 and TRBJ2-5; 9 bases fit TRBD2. Germline V gene lookup returns CDR1 MNHEY and CDR2 SVGEGT. The CDR3 covers 14 residues. V gave up 6 bases and J gave up 4 bases; unmatched junction bases: 6. CDR3 loop: CASSKGLARETQYF. In DNA, the CDR3 is TGTGCCAGCAGCAAGGGACTAGCTAGAGAGACCCAGTACTTC.

This clonotype was recorded at least ten times. The chain has TRBV3-1 and TRBJ2-5; tentatively, D is TRBD1 (6 bases). V shed 2 bases and J shed 2 bases, with 9 bases lying between them. Germline loops: CDR1 LGHDT, CDR2 YNNKEL (reference sequence). The CDR3 length is 14 residues. This chain's CDR3 is CASSQRTVQETQYF. CDR3 DNA: TGTGCCAGCAGCCAACGGACAGTTCAAGAGACCCAGTACTTC.